This TCR beta chain appears in the sequencing data of a study of blood T cell repertoires in COVID-19. Whole-study context: There were acute and convalescent COVID-19 samples, and they came from the United States, Italy and Spain. The analysed material was cDNA or gDNA that came from T cells, B-cell-depleted T cells, or PBMCs.

Original handling: Amplifying reference gene primers gave estimates of nucleated cell counts. The protocol was immunoSEQ multiplex PCR, while the TCRdb copy is restricted to in-frame clones and leaves out a portion. For V, J and clone size, that table is used; D and trimming come from the DNA. The table has a few hundred thousand clones, 84% seen once; the top ten hold about 1.5%. Sequencing input: peripheral blood. The TCR comes from a woman aged 40 to 49 who had recovered from COVID-19.

CDR3 residues: CASSLADAGANGYTF. The CDR3 region has the DNA TGCGCCAGCAGCTTGGCCGACGCGGGGGCCAATGGCTACACCTTC. The chain joins TRBV5-1 to TRBJ1-2, with D maybe TRBD1 (6 bases). Per the germline V gene, CDR1 is SGHRS and CDR2 is YFSETQ. The CDR3 contains 15 residues. The V and J ends lost 0 bases and 6 bases respectively, with 15 bases between them.